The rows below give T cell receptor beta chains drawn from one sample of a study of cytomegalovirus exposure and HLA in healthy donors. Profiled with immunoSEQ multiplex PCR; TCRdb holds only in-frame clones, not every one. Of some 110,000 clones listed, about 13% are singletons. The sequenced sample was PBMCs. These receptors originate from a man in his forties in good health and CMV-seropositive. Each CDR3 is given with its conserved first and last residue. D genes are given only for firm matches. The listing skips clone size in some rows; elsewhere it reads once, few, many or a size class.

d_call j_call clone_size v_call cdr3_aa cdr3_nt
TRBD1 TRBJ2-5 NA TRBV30 CAWNRGRWEQYF TGTGCCTGGAACAGGGGGCGATGGGAGCAGTACTTC
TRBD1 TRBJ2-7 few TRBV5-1 CASSLGQGQYEQYF TGCGCCAGCAGCTTGGGACAGGGTCAGTACGAGCAGTACTTC
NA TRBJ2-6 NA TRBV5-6 CASSFFTGTTGANVLTF TGTGCCAGCAGCTTCTTCACAGGGACCACTGGGGCCAACGTCCTGACTTTC
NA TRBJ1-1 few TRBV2 CASRPPTGRRMVGNTEAFF TGTGCCAGCAGACCCCCTACAGGGCGTAGAATGGTTGGGAACACTGAAGCTTTCTTT
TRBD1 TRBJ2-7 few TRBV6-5 CASRRGTGDFEEQYF TGTGCCAGCAGAAGAGGGACAGGGGATTTCGAGGAGCAGTACTTC
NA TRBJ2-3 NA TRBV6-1 CASTPEDAGADTQYF TGTGCCAGCACCCCCGAGGACGCGGGCGCAGATACGCAGTATTTT
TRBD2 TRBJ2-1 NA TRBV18 CASSPFLAASYNEQFF TGTGCCAGCTCACCATTTCTAGCGGCCTCCTACAATGAGCAGTTCTTC
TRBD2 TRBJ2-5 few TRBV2 CASSQTSRQETQYF TGTGCCAGCAGTCAGACTAGCCGGCAAGAGACCCAGTACTTC
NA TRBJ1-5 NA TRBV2 CASSEAQGTTFEYSGMNQPQHF TGTGCCAGCAGTGAAGCTCAGGGAACCACCTTCGAATATAGCGGGATGAATCAGCCCCAGCATTTT
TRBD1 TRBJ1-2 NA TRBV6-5 CASSYSGTGVYGYTF TGTGCCAGCAGTTACTCCGGGACAGGGGTTTATGGCTACACCTTC
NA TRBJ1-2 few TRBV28 CASSIPGDYGYTF TGTGCCAGCAGTATCCCAGGGGACTATGGCTACACCTTC
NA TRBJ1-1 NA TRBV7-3 CASSLTGAAGYNTEAFF TGTGCCAGCAGCTTAACGGGGGCGGCAGGGTATAACACTGAAGCTTTCTTT
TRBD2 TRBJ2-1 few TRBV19 CASRAGLAVNEQFF TGTGCCAGTAGAGCGGGACTAGCGGTGAATGAGCAGTTCTTC
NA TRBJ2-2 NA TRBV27 CAAGGALGGELFF TGTGCCGCGGGCGGGGCCTTGGGTGGGGAGCTGTTTTTT
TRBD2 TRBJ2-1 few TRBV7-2 CASILNSGRREEQFF TGTGCCAGCATTCTAAACAGCGGGAGGAGGGAGGAGCAGTTCTTC
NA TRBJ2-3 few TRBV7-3 CASSWLNAGTDTQYF TGTGCCAGCAGCTGGTTAAACGCAGGCACAGATACGCAGTATTTT
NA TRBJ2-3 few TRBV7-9 CASSPRSADTQYF TGTGCCAGCAGCCCCCGGAGCGCAGATACGCAGTATTTT
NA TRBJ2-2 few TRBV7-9 CASRSTQGPNTGELFF TGTGCCAGCAGATCGACACAGGGACCGAACACCGGGGAGCTGTTTTTT
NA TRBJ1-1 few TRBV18 CASSPPQGRTLNTEAFF TGTGCCAGCTCACCACCTCAGGGGCGCACTTTGAACACTGAAGCTTTCTTT
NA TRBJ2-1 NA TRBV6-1 CASRGGARGEQFF TGTGCCAGCAGAGGCGGTGCCCGAGGGGAGCAGTTCTTC
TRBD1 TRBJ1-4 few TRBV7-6 CASSLLGGSNKKLFF TGTGCCAGCAGCCTCTTAGGGGGCTCTAATAAAAAACTGTTTTTT
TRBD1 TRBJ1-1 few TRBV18 CASSPETGVNTEAFF TGTGCCAGCTCACCCGAGACAGGGGTGAACACTGAAGCTTTCTTT
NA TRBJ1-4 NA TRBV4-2 CASSQVGIADEKLFF TGTGCCAGCAGCCAGGTCGGAATAGCGGACGAAAAACTGTTTTTT
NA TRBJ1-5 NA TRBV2 CASSEARGRQPQHF TGTGCCAGCAGTGAAGCGCGGGGTAGGCAGCCCCAGCATTTT
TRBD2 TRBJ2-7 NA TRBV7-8 CASSLGLAGADEQYF TGTGCCAGCAGCCTAGGACTAGCGGGAGCGGACGAGCAGTACTTC
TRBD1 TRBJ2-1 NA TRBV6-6 CASSYDRGNEQFF TGTGCCAGCAGTTACGACAGGGGCAATGAGCAGTTCTTC
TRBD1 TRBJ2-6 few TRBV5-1 CASSRTGTGSSGANVLTF TGCGCCAGCAGCCGAACCGGGACAGGGAGCTCCGGGGCCAACGTCCTGACTTTC
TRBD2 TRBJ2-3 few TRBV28 CASSFSSGITDTQYF TGTGCCAGCAGTTTCTCTAGCGGGATAACAGATACGCAGTATTTT
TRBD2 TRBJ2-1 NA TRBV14 CASSQERTSVEQFF TGTGCCAGCAGCCAAGAACGGACTAGCGTTGAGCAGTTCTTC
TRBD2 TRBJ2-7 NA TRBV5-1 CASSLGSGGGYEQYF TGCGCCAGCAGCTTGGGCAGCGGGGGCGGCTACGAGCAGTACTTC
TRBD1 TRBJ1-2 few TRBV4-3 CASSQTTGETDYGYTF TGCGCCAGCAGCCAGACGACAGGGGAGACGGACTATGGCTACACCTTC
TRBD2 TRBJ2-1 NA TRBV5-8 CASSFPAGSSYNEQFF TGTGCCAGCAGCTTCCCAGCGGGGAGCTCCTACAATGAGCAGTTCTTC
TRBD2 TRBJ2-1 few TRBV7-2 CASSSGLAGTEQFF TGTGCCAGCAGCTCCGGACTAGCGGGAACTGAGCAGTTCTTC
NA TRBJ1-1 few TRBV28 CASSTVRGAEAFF TGTGCCAGCAGTACGGTAAGGGGCGCTGAAGCTTTCTTT
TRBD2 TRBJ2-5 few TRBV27 CASSWGGAFRSETQYF TGTGCCAGCAGTTGGGGGGGAGCCTTTCGGTCGGAGACCCAGTACTTC
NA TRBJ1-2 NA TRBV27 CASRQGGYGYTF TGTGCCAGCAGGCAGGGAGGATATGGCTACACCTTC
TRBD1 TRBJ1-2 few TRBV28 CASSLDRVRDYGYTF TGTGCCAGCAGTTTAGACAGGGTGAGGGACTATGGCTACACCTTC
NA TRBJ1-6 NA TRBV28 CASRKERNSPLHF TGTGCCAGCAGGAAAGAGAGAAATTCACCCCTCCACTTT
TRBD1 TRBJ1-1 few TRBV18 CASSLGTGNTEAFF TGTGCCAGCTCCCTCGGGACAGGGAACACTGAAGCTTTCTTT
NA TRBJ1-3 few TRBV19 CASSTVNSGNTIYF TGTGCCAGTAGTACGGTTAACTCTGGAAACACCATATATTTT
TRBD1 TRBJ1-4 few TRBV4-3 CASSRYHREDRNEKLFF TGCGCCAGCAGCCGCTACCACCGTGAGGACAGGAATGAAAAACTGTTTTTT